Shown below are 7 T cell receptor beta chains from a single sample sequenced in a study of shared clonotypes between healthy human individuals. TCRdb keeps only in-frame clones here, not all; method: immunoSEQ multiplex PCR. The sample lists 600,000 to 700,000 clones, about three quarters occurring once. Sequencing was done on a sample of memory CD4+ T cells sorted from blood. The subset: CD45RA-negative fraction. The origin of the receptors is a woman aged 30 to 39 in good health.

The V gene is TRBV11-2, the J gene TRBJ2-5; 7 bases match TRBD2. This CDR3 is built from 15 residues. Germline loops: CDR1 SGHAT, CDR2 FQNNGV. J was trimmed by 5 bases and V by 5 bases; bases with no gene match: 11. CDR3 in amino acids: CASSLGGSPRETQYF. The CDR3 coding sequence is TGTGCCAGCAGCCTAGGCGGGAGTCCAAGGGAGACCCAGTACTTC.

With respect to this clone: The likely explanation is a read error, given a far larger clone one base away. The rearrangement uses TRBV19 and TRBJ2-7, with 11 positions matching TRBD1. The CDR3 spans 13 residues. CDR1 and CDR2 from the germline V gene are LNHDA and SQIVND (reference sequence). The DNA of the CDR3 is TGTGTCAGTAGTGGACAGGGGGCTTACGAGCAGTACTTC. It is translated as CVSSGQGAYEQYF. The variable domain in full, completed from reference TRBV19 and TRBJ2-7, reads DGGITQSPKYLFRKEGQNVTLSCEQNLNHDAMYWYRQDPGQGLRLIYYSQIVNDFQKGDIAEGYSVSREKKESFPLTVTSAQKNPTAFYLCVSSGQGAYEQYFGPGTRLTVT.

The V call is TRBV6-1, the J call TRBJ1-1; maybe TRBD1 (6 bases). The CDR3 is 12 amino acids. V was shortened by 6 bases and J by 1 base, with 6 bases between the two germline ends. Germline V gene data show CDR1 as MNHNS and CDR2 as SASEGT. CDR3 nucleotides: TGTGCCAGCAGAGGGGGGAACACTGAAGCTTTCTTT. Amino acid sequence: CASRGGNTEAFF.

The V and J genes are TRBV27 and TRBJ2-1; 13 bases fit TRBD2. J lost 9 bases, V lost 8 bases, and 16 bases had no gene match. Germline V CDR1 and CDR2: MNHEY, SMNVEV (reference sequence). This CDR3 has 17 residues. CDR3 amino acids: CASCQLPGLAGRGEQFF. CDR3 sequence (DNA): TGTGCCAGCTGTCAATTGCCGGGACTAGCGGGGCGGGGTGAGCAGTTCTTC.

V usage is TRBV5-1 and J usage is TRBJ2-1, with 9 nucleotides matching TRBD1. The V and J ends lost 4 bases and 0 bases, in that order; junction bases with no gene match: 2. The germline CDR1 and CDR2 sequences are SGHRS and YFSETQ. The CDR3 length is 15 residues. This CDR3 is CASSAGQGSYNEQFF. The CDR3 bases are TGCGCCAGCAGCGCGGGACAGGGCTCCTACAATGAGCAGTTCTTC.

V gene TRBV29-1 combines with J gene TRBJ2-7; 7 bases fit TRBD1. The CDR3 runs 14 residues. The germline CDR1 and CDR2 sequences are SQVTM and ANQGSEA. The J segment lost 3 bases and the V segment lost 6 bases, leaving 11 bases of the junction unmatched. CDR3 protein: CSVLQGERGYEQYF. In DNA, the CDR3 is TGCAGCGTACTTCAGGGGGAGAGGGGCTACGAGCAGTACTTC.

J is TRBJ2-1 and V is TRBV6-5; D unclear. The V gene's germline CDR1 is MNHEY and CDR2 SVGAGI. V was cut by 8 bases and J by 0 bases, with 14 bases left in between. The CDR3 has 15 residues. The CDR3 loop reads CASRLHDRSYNEQFF. CDR3 DNA sequence: TGTGCCAGCCGCCTTCACGACCGCTCCTACAATGAGCAGTTCTTC.